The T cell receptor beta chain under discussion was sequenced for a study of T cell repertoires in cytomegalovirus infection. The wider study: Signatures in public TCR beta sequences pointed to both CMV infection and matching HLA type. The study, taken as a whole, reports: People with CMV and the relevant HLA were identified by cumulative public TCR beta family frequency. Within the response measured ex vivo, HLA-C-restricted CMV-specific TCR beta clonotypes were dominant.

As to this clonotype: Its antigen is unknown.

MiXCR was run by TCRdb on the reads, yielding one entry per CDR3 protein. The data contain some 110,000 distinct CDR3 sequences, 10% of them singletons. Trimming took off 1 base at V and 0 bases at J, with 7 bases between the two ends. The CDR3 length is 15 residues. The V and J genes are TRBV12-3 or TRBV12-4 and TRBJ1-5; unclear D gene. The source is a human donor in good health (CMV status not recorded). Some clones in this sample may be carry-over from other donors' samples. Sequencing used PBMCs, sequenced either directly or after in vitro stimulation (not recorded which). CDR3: CASSLVQTSNQPQHF. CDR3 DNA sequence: TGTGCCAGCAGTTTAGTACAGACTAGCAATCAGCCCCAGCATTTT.